The present TCR beta chain was sequenced within a study of siplizumab effects on memory and regulatory T cells. Study-level results: Sequences that were alloreactive and traceable to unstimulated CD4+ memory cells were significantly reduced by siplizumab. Tregs proliferating in siplizumab cultures lacked confirmation of their suppressive function. Mean Treg-derived proportions of mappable alloreactive CD4+ clones were over 65% for siplizumab and about 30% for controls.

The method was immunoSEQ multiplex PCR; TCRdb's version includes in-frame clones alone and lacks a portion of them. The sample lists about 91,000 clones; approximately 93% were seen once. In germline, CDR1 is SGHVS, CDR2 FNYEAQ. This CDR3 is 17 amino acids long. V shed 0 bases and J 0 bases; nucleotides not matched to a gene: 5. Note on this clone: Antigen: not known.

Source material: CD8+ T cells sorted from blood. The TCR sequence derives from a human donor in good health. The chain combines TRBV7-6 with TRBJ1-5; 7 positions match TRBD1. DNA of the CDR3: TGTGCCAGCAGCTTAGCGGCAGGGGGAGATAGCAATCAGCCCCAGCATTTT. Translation gives CASSLAAGGDSNQPQHF.